Below, 21 T cell receptor beta chains from the same sample are listed, as sequenced in a study of blood T cell repertoires in COVID-19. The assay was immunoSEQ multiplex PCR, and TCRdb's table has in-frame clones only and misses some. Seen here are about 150,000 clones, around nine tenths observed once, and the top ten hold 0.95% to 1.5%. Source material: PBMCs or T cells enriched from blood (not recorded which). These receptors originate from a woman in her 30s with acute COVID-19.

The V and J genes are TRBV3-1 (or the pseudogene TRBV3-2) and TRBJ1-6, with D tentatively TRBD1 (5 bases). The V end was cut by 0 bases, the J end by 4 bases, with 10 bases between. The CDR3 spans 16 residues. CDR1 LGHDT and CDR2 YNNKEL come from the germline V gene (reference sequence). The CDR3 sequence is CASSQERRDYNSPLHF. The DNA for the CDR3 is TGTGCCAGCAGCCAAGAGCGCAGGGATTATAATTCACCCCTCCACTTT.

The rearrangement joins TRBV19 to TRBJ1-5; no firm D call. This CDR3 is 15 amino acids long. V gave up 9 bases and J gave up 1 base, with 16 bases separating them. Germline V gives CDR1 LNHDA, CDR2 SQIVND (reference sequence). The CDR3 DNA is TGTGCCAGCCAAACGAGAGGACTGAGCAATCAGCCCCAGCATTTT. This translates into CASQTRGLSNQPQHF.

This sequence joins TRBV28 and TRBJ1-4, with unresolved D. CDR1 and CDR2 from the germline V gene are MDHEN and SYDVKM. With 6 bases removed from V and 10 bases from J, the gap between germline ends came to 9 bases. The CDR3 runs 11 residues. The CDR3 is CASSKGRKLFF. CDR3 nucleotides: TGTGCCAGCAGCAAAGGGAGAAAACTGTTTTTT.

J is TRBJ2-2 and V is TRBV9; 7 positions agree with TRBD2. The V and J ends lost 1 base and 3 bases, in that order; junction bases with no gene match: 3. This CDR3 is built from 15 residues. CDR1 SGDLS and CDR2 YYNGEE come from the germline V gene. In DNA form, the CDR3 reads TGTGCCAGCAGCGTACTCGGGGGGTACACCGGGGAGCTGTTTTTT. It encodes CASSVLGGYTGELFF.

V gene TRBV5-1 combines with J gene TRBJ2-7; 10 nucleotides match TRBD1. The ends lost 4 bases at V and 5 bases at J; junction bases unmatched: 9. The CDR3 is 15 amino acids. Per the germline V gene, CDR1 is SGHRS and CDR2 is YFSETQ. The CDR3 region has the DNA TGCGCCAGCAGCCCTGGGACAGGGGAATACGACGAGCAGTACTTC. It specifies CASSPGTGEYDEQYF. The full variable domain, in which reference TRBV5-1 and TRBJ2-7 provide the parts outside the CDR3, is KAGVTQTPRYLIKTRGQQVTLSCSPISGHRSVSWYQQTPGQGLQFLFEYFSETQRNKGNFPGRFSGRQFSNSRSEMNVSTLELGDSALYLCASSPGTGEYDEQYFGPGTRLTVT.

The rearrangement links TRBV6-1 to TRBJ1-4; D remains unclear. Trimming shortened V by 1 base and J by 6 bases, and 12 bases separated the two germline ends. Germline CDR1 MNHNS, CDR2 SASEGT. The CDR3 is made up of 15 amino acids. CDR3 sequence reads: CASSEEGSGYEKLFF. CDR3 DNA sequence: TGTGCCAGCAGTGAAGAAGGGTCGGGGTATGAAAAACTGTTTTTT.

This clone was detected once. This sequence joins TRBV4-1 and TRBJ2-2, with a possible D match to TRBD2 (6 bases). Trimming shortened V by 3 bases and J by 0 bases, and 14 bases separated the two germline ends. The CDR3 length is 17 residues. Germline V gene data show CDR1 as MGHRA and CDR2 as YSYEKL. The CDR3 nucleotides are TGCGCCAGCAGCCAGGAGGGGTACCCGGCGAACACCGGGGAGCTGTTTTTT. Translated, it gives CASSQEGYPANTGELFF.

V is TRBV7-8 and J is TRBJ2-7; no clear D. This CDR3 is 11 amino acids long. CDR1 is SGHVS and CDR2 is FQNEAQ in the germline V gene. Between the trimmed V and J ends, which lost 5 bases and 8 bases, there was a span of 10 bases. In DNA, the CDR3 is TGTGCCAGCAGCCCCGAGATGAAGCAGTACTTC. Residues: CASSPEMKQYF.

V gene TRBV5-1 combines with J gene TRBJ2-2, with 13 bases identical to TRBD2. Germline CDR1 reads SGHRS; CDR2 reads YFSETQ. The CDR3 sequence is 18 residues long. J lost 5 bases, V lost 3 bases, and 10 bases had no gene match. The CDR3 nucleotides are TGCGCCAGCAGCTGGAAACTAGCGGGAGGGTCAGGAACCGGGGAGCTGTTTTTT. Translating gives CASSWKLAGGSGTGELFF.

This clone occurred once. The CDR3: CASSSLIHFANSSGRGTDTQYF. In DNA, the CDR3 is TGTGCCAGCAGCTCACTAATACATTTCGCAAATTCTAGCGGGAGGGGCACAGATACGCAGTATTTT. This sequence joins TRBV28 and TRBJ2-3; the match to TRBD2 covers 12 bases. J lost 1 base, V lost 6 bases, and 23 bases had no gene match. There are 22 residues in the CDR3. In germline, CDR1 is MDHEN, CDR2 SYDVKM.

V gene TRBV4-3 combines with J gene TRBJ2-6; D might be TRBD2 (5 bases). The germline V and J ends were trimmed by 0 bases and 1 base, with 7 bases remaining between them. Germline V lookup: CDR1 LGHNA, CDR2 YSLEER. The CDR3 is made up of 16 amino acids. The CDR3 loop reads CASSQDRGSGANVLTF. The DNA for the CDR3 is TGCGCCAGCAGCCAAGATCGCGGGTCTGGGGCCAACGTCCTGACTTTC.

The chain is built from TRBV18 and TRBJ1-1, with D hard to call. The V end lost 5 bases, the J end lost 5 bases, and 9 bases lay between the germline ends. Germline CDR1 and CDR2: KGHSH and LQKENI. The CDR3 sequence is 12 residues long. The CDR3 is CASSVSGTEAFF. The DNA for the CDR3 is TGTGCCAGCTCAGTGTCAGGTACTGAAGCTTTCTTT. The whole variable domain, remainder taken from reference TRBV18 and TRBJ1-1, is NAGVMQNPRHLVRRRGQEARLRCSPMKGHSHVYWYRQLPEEGLKFMVYLQKENIIDESGMPKERFSAEFPKEGPSILRIQQVVRGDSAAYFCASSVSGTEAFFGQGTRLTVV.

The chain is built from TRBV6-5 and TRBJ1-6; possibly TRBD1 for D (5 bases). V was cut by 7 bases and J by 2 bases, with 12 bases left in between. From germline, CDR1 is MNHEY and CDR2 SVGAGI. The CDR3 extends over 15 amino acids. CDR3 in amino acids: CASTRQTAYNSPLHF. The CDR3 DNA sequence: TGTGCCAGCACTAGACAGACTGCCTATAATTCACCCCTCCACTTT.

The table lists this clone with a few counts. The V gene is TRBV10-1, the J gene TRBJ2-7; weak D call: TRBD1 (6 bases). Trimming removed 6 bases from V and 2 bases from J, with 17 bases in between. CDR1 is WNHNN, CDR2 SYGVQD, per germline (reference sequence). The CDR3 runs to 15 residues. The CDR3 region has the DNA TGCGCCAGCAGCATAAGTCGTGACAGGCCCTACGAGCAGTACTTC. Amino acids: CASSISRDRPYEQYF.

The chain couples TRBV19 to TRBJ2-1; no definite D call. Trimming removed 0 bases from V and 0 bases from J, with 6 bases in between. Germline lookup yields CDR1 LNHDA and CDR2 SQIVND (reference sequence). The CDR3 has 15 residues. The DNA for the CDR3 is TGTGCCAGTAGTATAGACAGTTCCTCCTACAATGAGCAGTTCTTC. Protein sequence: CASSIDSSSYNEQFF.

J is TRBJ1-5 and V is TRBV30; possible D gene TRBD1, 6 bases. Germline lookup yields CDR1 GTSNPN and CDR2 SVGIG (reference sequence). V lost 0 bases, J lost 4 bases, and 10 bases lay in between. This CDR3 is 14 amino acids long. In DNA form, the CDR3 reads TGTGCCTGGAGTGTAACAGGGTTTAATCAGCCCCAGCATTTT. Its protein product is CAWSVTGFNQPQHF.

J is TRBJ1-4 and V is TRBV2, with a weak D call TRBD1 (6 bases). The CDR3 extends over 15 amino acids. Germline V gene lookup returns CDR1 SNHLY and CDR2 FYNNEI. Deletions cut 1 base from V and 8 bases from J, with 14 bases between. The CDR3 reads CASSEEGGAGEKLFF. CDR3 bases: TGTGCCAGCAGTGAAGAGGGGGGGGCCGGAGAAAAACTGTTTTTT.

The chain is built from TRBV5-5 and TRBJ2-7; D perhaps matches TRBD1 (6 bases). CDR1 and CDR2 from the germline V gene are SGHKS and YYEKEE (reference sequence). The CDR3 has 12 residues. V was shortened by 1 base and J by 4 bases, with 6 bases between the two germline ends. The DNA of the CDR3 is TGTGCCAGCAGCTTGCAGGGGTACGAGCAGTACTTC. Translation gives CASSLQGYEQYF.

The genes are TRBV7-9 and TRBJ1-1; no reliable D call. This CDR3 contains 15 residues. Germline V CDR1 and CDR2: SEHNR, FQNEAQ (reference sequence). V was trimmed by 1 base and J by 2 bases, leaving 11 bases between them. In DNA, the CDR3 is TGTGCCAGCAGCTTAGTGGGAGGTTATAACACTGAAGCTTTCTTT. This translates into CASSLVGGYNTEAFF.

The rearrangement links TRBV27 to TRBJ2-1; weak D call: TRBD2 (6 bases). Germline V gene data show CDR1 as MNHEY and CDR2 as SMNVEV (reference sequence). Deletions cut 4 bases from V and 9 bases from J, with 31 bases between. The CDR3 is 19 residues long. The CDR3 nucleotides read TGTGCCAGCAGTTCAAGAGGGGACCCGGGCGGACTATTCCCAACTGAGCAGTTCTTC. Its protein product is CASSSRGDPGGLFPTEQFF.

V and J are TRBV5-4 and TRBJ2-2, with 7 bases fitting TRBD1. V was clipped by 1 base and J by 4 bases; unmatched bases: 7. Germline V gene sequence: CDR1 SGHNT, CDR2 YYREEE (reference sequence). The CDR3 consists of 16 residues. The CDR3 loop is CASSLLTGSGTGELFF. The CDR3 DNA is TGTGCCAGCAGCTTGTTGACAGGGTCGGGCACCGGGGAGCTGTTTTTT.